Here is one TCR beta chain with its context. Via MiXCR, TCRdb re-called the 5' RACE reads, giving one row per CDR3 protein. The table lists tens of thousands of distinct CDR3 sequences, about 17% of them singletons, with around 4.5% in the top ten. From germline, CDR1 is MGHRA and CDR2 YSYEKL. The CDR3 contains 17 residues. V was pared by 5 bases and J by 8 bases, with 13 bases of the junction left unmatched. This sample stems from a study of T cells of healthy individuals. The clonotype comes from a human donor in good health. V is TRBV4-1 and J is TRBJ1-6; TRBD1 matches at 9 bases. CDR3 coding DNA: TGCGCCAGCAGCACCGAAACAGGGGGCCGCATGGATTCACCCCTCCACTTT. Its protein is CASSTETGGRMDSPLHF.